This T cell receptor (beta chain) emerged from a study of neurological immune-mediated disorders. Time point meaning: technical triplicate 1. Over 200 million TCR-beta sequences, together covering 15-18 subjects, were produced by every individual sequencing run that was carried out. TCRdb redid the calling of the 5' RACE reads with MiXCR, one entry per CDR3 protein. The data contain tens of thousands of distinct CDR3 sequences, 11% of them seen just once; the ten biggest clones take up roughly 4%. The CDR3 spans 16 residues. The germline V gene encodes CDR1 WNHNN and CDR2 SYGVQD (reference sequence). Trimming at V came to 3 bases and at J to 9 bases, leaving 8 bases not matched to a gene. In this sample, this clonotype turned up many times.

V and J are TRBV10-1 and TRBJ2-1, with 13 bases aligning to TRBD2. The sequenced material came from PBMCs. This receptor was identified in a man in his fifties or sixties with HTLV-1-associated myelopathy (HAM/TSP). The CDR3: CASSEGLAGEMSEQFF. In DNA form, the CDR3 reads TGCGCCAGCAGTGAAGGACTAGCGGGAGAAATGAGTGAGCAGTTCTTC.